The 27 T cell receptor beta chains given below trace back to one sample, sequenced in a study of blood T cell repertoires in COVID-19. Repertoires were generated with immunoSEQ multiplex PCR, while TCRdb's copy carries only in-frame clones and drops some. The sample lists about 80,000 clones, 70% to 90% occurring once. Input material: peripheral blood. The origin of the receptors is a man aged 50-59 years with COVID-19, enrolled during active disease.

CDR3 DNA sequence: TGTGCCAGCAGCACGTATAGCAACCATGAGCAGTTCTTC. Translation gives CASSTYSNHEQFF. V is TRBV7-8 and J is TRBJ2-1, with no clear D. Germline CDR1 and CDR2: SGHVS and FQNEAQ. The CDR3 has 13 residues. Between the trimmed V and J ends, which lost 5 bases and 8 bases, there was a span of 13 bases. Using reference TRBV7-8 and TRBJ2-1 for the parts outside the CDR3, the full variable domain is GAGVSQSPRYKVAKRGQDVALRCDPISGHVSLFWYQQALGQGPEFLTYFQNEAQLDKSGLPSDRFFAERPEGSVSTLKIQRTQQEDSAVYLCASSTYSNHEQFFGPGTRLTVL.

The rearrangement joins TRBV7-9 to TRBJ2-2, with 8 positions matching TRBD2. V was pared by 6 bases and J by 4 bases, with 7 bases of the junction left unmatched. The CDR3 is made up of 15 amino acids. Germline CDR1 and CDR2: SEHNR and FQNEAQ (reference sequence). CDR3 sequence: CASRRAAGGTGELFF. The CDR3 DNA reads TGTGCCAGCAGACGGGCTGCGGGAGGCACCGGGGAGCTGTTTTTT.

This clone was counted a single time. V and J are TRBV29-1 and TRBJ2-1, with TRBD2 matching over 9 bases. With 2 bases clipped from V and 6 bases from J, the junction kept 8 bases outside the gene matches. Germline V lookup: CDR1 SQVTM, CDR2 ANQGSEA. The CDR3 runs 15 residues. In DNA, the CDR3 is TGCAGCGTTGAACGTGGAGCGGGAGGAGTCAATGAGCAGTTCTTC. Its translation: CSVERGAGGVNEQFF.

The chain joins TRBV27 to TRBJ2-1; 16 bases are a match to TRBD2. The CDR3 is 18 residues long. V trimming: 3 bases; J trimming: 6 bases; junction bases outside the gene matches: 8. The germline gives CDR1 MNHEY, CDR2 SMNVEV (reference sequence). This CDR3 is CASSFLGLAGGPINEQFF. DNA of the CDR3: TGTGCCAGCAGTTTCCTGGGACTAGCGGGAGGGCCAATCAATGAGCAGTTCTTC.

The chain is built from TRBV7-6 and TRBJ1-1; a weak D match, TRBD1 (5 bases). V gave up 3 bases and J gave up 0 bases, with 8 bases separating them. The germline V gene encodes CDR1 SGHVS and CDR2 FNYEAQ. CDR3 size: 14 residues. DNA of the CDR3: TGTGCCAGCAGCTTGGCAGGGCTGAACACTGAAGCTTTCTTT. Protein sequence: CASSLAGLNTEAFF.

The chain is built from TRBV5-3 and TRBJ2-6, with 8 positions matching TRBD1. Being an ORF, TRBV5-3 has a function that is uncertain. The length of the CDR3 is 17 residues. The junction had 10 bases not matched to a gene; V was cut back by 4 bases and J by 4 bases. CDR3 nucleotides: TGTGCCAGAAGCGATCGGACAGGGCGGGCAGGGGCCAACGTCCTGACTTTC. Residues: CARSDRTGRAGANVLTF.

The V call is TRBV7-2, the J call TRBJ2-2; 10 bases match TRBD2. There are 18 residues in the CDR3. V dropped 5 bases and J dropped 6; count of bases not matched to a gene: 15. Germline V gene data show CDR1 as SGHTA and CDR2 as FQGNSA. CDR3: CASSATTAGLASAGELFF. In DNA form, the CDR3 reads TGTGCCAGCAGCGCAACTACCGCGGGACTAGCGTCCGCCGGGGAGCTGTTTTTT.

The sample holds one count of this clone. V and J are TRBV19 and TRBJ1-1; D not resolved. Germline values: CDR1 LNHDA, CDR2 SQIVND (reference sequence). The CDR3 is 15 residues long. V was clipped by 7 bases and J by 5 bases, with 20 bases between them. CDR3 region: CASTLHGVTGTEAFF. CDR3 DNA: TGTGCCAGTACCCTTCATGGGGTCACGGGGACTGAAGCTTTCTTT.

V usage is TRBV6-5 and J usage is TRBJ2-7; TRBD2 is a possible D gene (6 bases). V lost 6 bases and J 4 bases, leaving 19 bases between the germline ends. The CDR3 is 15 residues long. Germline V gene data show CDR1 as MNHEY and CDR2 as SVGAGI. The CDR3 here is CASRDGTRLFYEQYF. DNA of the CDR3: TGTGCCAGCAGAGACGGGACTCGTCTATTTTACGAGCAGTACTTC.

The chain couples TRBV28 to TRBJ2-7; no firm D call. The V gene lost 7 bases and the J gene lost 0 bases, with 7 bases spanning the gap. The CDR3 runs to 12 residues. Germline V gene data show CDR1 as MDHEN and CDR2 as SYDVKM. CDR3 region: CASTERSYEQYF. The CDR3 nucleotides read TGTGCCAGCACGGAGCGCTCCTACGAGCAGTACTTC.

Comment on this clone: The junction shows a germline mismatch at one end, possibly a read error. The J gene is TRBJ1-1, the V gene TRBV15; D is perhaps TRBD1 (6 bases). Germline CDR1 LNHNV, CDR2 YYDKDF (reference sequence). The CDR3 has 17 amino acids. CDR3 residues: CAASPRQVITASTEAFF. The DNA for the CDR3 is TGTGCCGCCAGCCCGCGACAGGTAATAACTGCGAGCACTGAAGCTTTCTTT.

The V gene is TRBV5-1, the J gene TRBJ1-2; D remains ambiguous. The CDR3 contains 13 residues. Germline CDR1 and CDR2: SGHRS and YFSETQ. The V and J ends lost 2 bases and 3 bases respectively, with 8 bases between them. CDR3 bases: TGCGCCAGCAGCTTCGAACGGTACTATGGCTACACCTTC. Translation gives CASSFERYYGYTF.

The J gene is TRBJ2-4, the V gene TRBV5-8; 9 nucleotides agree with TRBD2. Germline-derived CDR1 and CDR2 are SGHTS and YDEGEE. This CDR3 has 17 residues. The trim removed 2 bases at V and 2 bases at J, leaving 8 bases unmatched. This chain's CDR3 is CASSFLGSGRSKNIQYF. The DNA for the CDR3 is TGTGCCAGCAGCTTCCTAGGGAGCGGGAGGTCCAAAAACATTCAGTACTTC.

V and J are TRBV7-8 and TRBJ2-1, with 8 positions matching TRBD2. The CDR3 contains 16 residues. With 5 bases clipped from V and 6 bases from J, the junction kept 12 bases outside the gene matches. Germline CDR1 reads SGHVS; CDR2 reads FQNEAQ. CDR3 in amino acids: CASSPGRGLEVNEQFF. Written as DNA, the CDR3 is TGTGCCAGCAGCCCCGGCCGGGGACTAGAGGTCAATGAGCAGTTCTTC.

The chain has TRBV7-9 and TRBJ2-7, with a weak D call TRBD1 (6 bases). The CDR3 is 15 residues long. The germline gives CDR1 SEHNR, CDR2 FQNEAQ (reference sequence). V was trimmed by 6 bases and J by 4 bases, leaving 19 bases between them. The CDR3 region has the DNA TGTGCCAGCAGTCCTATTAGGGACACCTCTTACGAGCAGTACTTC. Its protein is CASSPIRDTSYEQYF.

The chain recombines TRBV10-3 with TRBJ1-3; unclear D gene. Germline V gives CDR1 ENHRY, CDR2 SYGVKD. The CDR3 is made up of 13 amino acids. V was cut by 8 bases and J by 4 bases, with 12 bases left in between. The CDR3 loop reads CAIGVESGNTIYF. The DNA for the CDR3 is TGTGCCATCGGAGTGGAGTCCGGAAACACCATATATTTT.

The J gene is TRBJ2-1, the V gene TRBV5-6; D remains unclear. Germline-derived CDR1 and CDR2 are SGHDT and YYEEEE. V shed 0 bases and J shed 9 bases, with 7 bases lying between them. This CDR3 contains 12 residues. The CDR3 coding sequence is TGTGCCAGCAGCTTGGGACGGGTTGAGCAGTTCTTC. The encoded protein is CASSLGRVEQFF.

This clone was observed a single time. V usage is TRBV28 and J usage is TRBJ2-6, with D hard to call. CDR3 size: 14 residues. The V end lost 7 bases, the J end lost 0 bases, and 7 bases lay between the germline ends. Germline V lookup: CDR1 MDHEN, CDR2 SYDVKM. The CDR3, as DNA: TGTGCCAGCACGCGGAGCTCTGGGGCCAACGTCCTGACTTTC. It codes for CASTRSSGANVLTF.

The chain uses TRBV30 and TRBJ1-6, with 9 bases fitting TRBD1. CDR3 length equals 14 residues. Germline loops: CDR1 GTSNPN, CDR2 SVGIG (reference sequence). J gave up 8 bases and V 4 bases, and 6 bases lay outside the gene matches. CDR3 nucleotide sequence: TGTGCCTGGACCGCAAGGGACAGGGATTCACCCCTCCACTTT. This translates into CAWTARDRDSPLHF.

This clone was recorded once. The V and J genes are TRBV6-6 and TRBJ1-4; possible D gene TRBD1, 5 bases. Germline assignment: CDR1 MNHNY and CDR2 SVGAGI (reference sequence). Deletions cut 6 bases from V and 7 bases from J, with 12 bases between. The CDR3 runs 13 residues. This CDR3 is CASSLPGGEKLFF. CDR3 coding DNA: TGTGCCAGCAGCCTCCCGGGGGGTGAAAAACTGTTTTTT.

This chain joins TRBV11-2 and TRBJ1-1; 7 bases match TRBD1. CDR1 and CDR2 (germline): SGHAT, FQNNGV. The CDR3 sequence is 15 residues long. The V and J ends lost 3 bases and 2 bases, in that order; junction bases with no gene match: 6. DNA of the CDR3: TGTGCCAGCAGCTTCTCAGGGGGAAGTAACACTGAAGCTTTCTTT. Translation gives CASSFSGGSNTEAFF.

This chain uses TRBV18 with TRBJ1-5, with TRBD1 as a possible D gene (5 bases). Germline V lookup: CDR1 KGHSH, CDR2 LQKENI. CDR3 length: 15 amino acids. Trimming stripped 2 bases from V and 7 bases from J, with 15 bases between. The CDR3 loop is CASSPTPTGGQPQHF. The CDR3 DNA reads as TGTGCCAGCTCACCAACCCCCACAGGAGGGCAGCCCCAGCATTTT. Together with reference TRBV18 and TRBJ1-5, the CDR3 gives the full variable domain: NAGVMQNPRHLVRRRGQEARLRCSPMKGHSHVYWYRQLPEEGLKFMVYLQKENIIDESGMPKERFSAEFPKEGPSILRIQQVVRGDSAAYFCASSPTPTGGQPQHFGDGTRLSIL.

The CDR3 protein is CASSWGTGGGYEQYF. In DNA form, the CDR3 reads TGCGCCAGCAGCTGGGGGACAGGGGGCGGCTACGAGCAGTACTTC. The chain uses TRBV5-1 and TRBJ2-7; 12 bases map to TRBD1. J lost 3 bases, V lost 3 bases, and 4 bases had no gene match. CDR1 and CDR2 (germline): SGHRS, YFSETQ. The CDR3 sequence is 15 residues long.

The chain combines TRBV4-2 with TRBJ1-5, with D uncertain. Trimming shortened V by 4 bases and J by 0 bases, and 7 bases separated the two germline ends. The CDR3 sequence is 14 residues long. CDR1 and CDR2 from the germline V gene are LGHNA and YNFKEQ. The CDR3 bases are TGTGCCAGCAGCCCTATTAATAGCAATCAGCCCCAGCATTTT. Encoded protein: CASSPINSNQPQHF.

This sequence joins TRBV7-6 and TRBJ1-1; D not certain. The CDR3 has 13 residues. The V and J ends lost 7 bases and 1 base respectively, with 10 bases between them. The germline V gene encodes CDR1 SGHVS and CDR2 FNYEAQ. CDR3 bases: TGTGCCAGCACAGGATTGGGGAACACTGAAGCTTTCTTT. Protein sequence: CASTGLGNTEAFF.

V usage is TRBV7-3 and J usage is TRBJ2-1; TRBD2 matches 7 bases. V gave up 0 bases and J gave up 6 bases; unmatched junction bases: 5. Germline V lookup: CDR1 SGHTA, CDR2 FQGTGA. CDR3 length: 15 residues. The CDR3 reads CASSLTSTSANEQFF. CDR3 coding DNA: TGTGCCAGCAGCTTAACGTCAACTAGCGCCAATGAGCAGTTCTTC.

The chain links TRBV6-2 or TRBV6-3 to TRBJ2-1; 9 nucleotides align to TRBD2. Unmatched junction bases numbered 12, after V lost 8 bases and J lost 4 bases. Germline CDR1 MNHEY, CDR2 SVGEGT. CDR3 length: 16 amino acids. The CDR3 loop reads CASCCGGGRAYNEQFF. The CDR3, as DNA: TGTGCCAGCTGTTGCGGGGGCGGGAGGGCATACAATGAGCAGTTCTTC.